A selection of T cell receptor beta chains follows, all from one sample in a study of human T cells and chemical hapten exposure. TCRdb reprocessed the RACE reads with MiXCR, giving one entry per CDR3 protein. Of about 68,000 distinct CDR3 sequences in the sample, about a tenth were seen once. This specimen consisted of whole blood, obtained in connection with sensitization to the hapten diphenylcyclopropenone (DPC). The receptors originated from a woman in her fifties or sixties with alopecia areata. Some clones in this sample may be carry-over from other donors' samples. Both conserved end residues are part of each CDR3. A D gene is named only where the DNA matches it firmly. Clone size, where shown, is once, few, many, or a class for clones that have expanded.

size	V	D	J	CDR3	DNA
many	TRBV28	TRBD2	TRBJ2-2	CASSFFLAGGMDTGELFF	TGTGCCAGCAGTTTTTTCCTAGCGGGAGGAATGGACACCGGGGAGCTGTTTTTT
many	TRBV5-1	NA	TRBJ2-3	CASSLTPPSTDTQYF	TGCGCCAGCAGCTTGACTCCCCCTAGCACAGATACGCAGTATTTT
many	TRBV7-6	TRBD1	TRBJ2-2	CASSLRTGGERSPGELFF	TGTGCCAGCAGCTTAAGGACAGGGGGCGAGAGATCCCCCGGGGAGCTGTTTTTT
NA	TRBV18	TRBD2	TRBJ2-5	CASSPQTSAQETQYF	TGTGCCAGCTCACCCCAAACTAGCGCCCAAGAGACCCAGTACTTC
NA	TRBV18	NA	TRBJ1-3	CASSPPPGSGNTIYF	TGTGCCAGCTCACCACCCCCAGGGTCTGGAAACACCATATATTTT
few	TRBV30	TRBD1	TRBJ1-2	CAWLTGGDYGYTF	TGTGCCTGGCTTACAGGGGGCGACTATGGCTACACCTTC
NA	TRBV28	NA	TRBJ2-7	CASSLSVSGTSF	TGTGCCAGCAGTTTATCCGTGTCAGGGACGTCTTTC
few	TRBV14	TRBD2	TRBJ2-1	CASSQAVTAGYNEQFF	TGTGCCAGCAGCCAAGCTGTGACAGCGGGATACAATGAGCAGTTCTTC
many	TRBV19	NA	TRBJ2-3	CASSLSLGFTQYF	TGTGCCAGTAGTCTATCCCTCGGGTTTACGCAGTATTTT
NA	TRBV7-2	TRBD1	TRBJ2-3	CASSLASTTGGTDTQYF	TGTGCCAGCAGCTTAGCGAGTACGACAGGGGGCACAGATACGCAGTATTTT
many	TRBV28	NA	TRBJ2-7	CASSPPDRSEQYF	TGTGCCAGCAGTCCCCCCGACAGATCCGAGCAGTACTTC
NA	TRBV20-1	NA	TRBJ2-1	CSARDSREIHNEQFF	TGCAGTGCTAGAGATAGTCGGGAGATCCACAATGAGCAGTTCTTC
NA	TRBV12-3/TRBV12-4	NA	TRBJ1-6	CASSFAGAPNSPLHF	TGTGCCAGCAGTTTTGCAGGGGCACCTAATTCACCCCTCCACTTT
many	TRBV6-5	TRBD1	TRBJ2-7	CASCSGTGGSYEQYF	TGTGCCAGCTGCTCCGGGACAGGGGGTTCCTACGAGCAGTACTTC